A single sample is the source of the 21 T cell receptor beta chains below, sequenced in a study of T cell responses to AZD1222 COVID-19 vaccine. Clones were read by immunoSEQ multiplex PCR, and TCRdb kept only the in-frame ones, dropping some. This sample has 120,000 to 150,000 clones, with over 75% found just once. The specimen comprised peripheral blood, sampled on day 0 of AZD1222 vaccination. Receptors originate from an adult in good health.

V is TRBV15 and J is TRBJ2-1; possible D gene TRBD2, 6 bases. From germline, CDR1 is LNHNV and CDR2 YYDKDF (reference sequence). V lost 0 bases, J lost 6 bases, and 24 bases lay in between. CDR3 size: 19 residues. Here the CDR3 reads CATSRDYGSGPGSFNEQFF. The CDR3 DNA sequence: TGTGCCACCAGCAGAGATTACGGGAGCGGCCCGGGGTCTTTCAATGAGCAGTTCTTC.

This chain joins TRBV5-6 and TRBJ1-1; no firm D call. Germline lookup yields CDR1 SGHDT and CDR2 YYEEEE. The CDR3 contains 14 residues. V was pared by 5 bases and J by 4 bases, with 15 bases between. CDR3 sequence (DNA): TGTGCCAGCAGTCTCCGCAGCTCGTTCACTGAAGCTTTCTTT. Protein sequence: CASSLRSSFTEAFF.

The CDR3 DNA reads TGTGCCAGCAGTAATGACGGGAGGGCCCTGTACAATGAGCAGTTCTTC. This sequence encodes CASSNDGRALYNEQFF. The chain combines TRBV28 with TRBJ2-1, with TRBD2 matching 8 bases. Germline V gene lookup returns CDR1 MDHEN and CDR2 SYDVKM. Unmatched junction bases numbered 10, after V lost 5 bases and J lost 4 bases. The CDR3 has 16 amino acids.

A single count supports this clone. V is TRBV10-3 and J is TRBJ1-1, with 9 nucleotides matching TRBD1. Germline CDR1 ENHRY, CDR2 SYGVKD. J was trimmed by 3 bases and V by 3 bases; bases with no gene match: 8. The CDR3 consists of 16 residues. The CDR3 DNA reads TGTGCCATCAGTGATAGGGAGACAGGGGGGTACACTGAAGCTTTCTTT. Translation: CAISDRETGGYTEAFF.

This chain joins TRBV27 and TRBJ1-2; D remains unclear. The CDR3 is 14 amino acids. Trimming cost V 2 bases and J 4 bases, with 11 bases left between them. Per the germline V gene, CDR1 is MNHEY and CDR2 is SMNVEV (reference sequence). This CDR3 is CASSLLPGPYGYTF. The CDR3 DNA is TGTGCCAGCAGTTTACTGCCCGGACCCTATGGCTACACCTTC.

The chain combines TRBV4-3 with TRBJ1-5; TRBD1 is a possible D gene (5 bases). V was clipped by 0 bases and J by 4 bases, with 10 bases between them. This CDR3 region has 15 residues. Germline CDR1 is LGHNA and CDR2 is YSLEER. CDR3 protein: CASSQEWGENQPQHF. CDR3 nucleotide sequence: TGCGCCAGCAGCCAAGAATGGGGGGAGAATCAGCCCCAGCATTTT.

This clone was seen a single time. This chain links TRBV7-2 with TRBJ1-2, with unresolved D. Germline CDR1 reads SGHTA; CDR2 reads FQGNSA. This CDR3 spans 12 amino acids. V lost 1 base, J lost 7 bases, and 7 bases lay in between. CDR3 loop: CASSLGSAGYTF. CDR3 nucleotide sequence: TGTGCCAGCAGCTTAGGGTCAGCTGGCTACACCTTC.

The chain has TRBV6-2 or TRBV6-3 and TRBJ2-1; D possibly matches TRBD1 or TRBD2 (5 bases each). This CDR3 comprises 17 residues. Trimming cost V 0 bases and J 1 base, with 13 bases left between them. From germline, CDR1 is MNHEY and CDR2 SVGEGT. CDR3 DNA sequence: TGTGCCAGCAGTTACTCGAACGGGGCGCGGTCCTACAATGAGCAGTTCTTC. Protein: CASSYSNGARSYNEQFF.

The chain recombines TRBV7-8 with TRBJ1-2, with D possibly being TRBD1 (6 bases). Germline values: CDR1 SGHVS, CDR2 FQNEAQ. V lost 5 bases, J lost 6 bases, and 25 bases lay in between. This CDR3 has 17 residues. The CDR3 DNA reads TGTGCCAGCAGCGGACGCTCAGGGGTGGGTTCGCTAGATGGCTACACCTTC. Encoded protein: CASSGRSGVGSLDGYTF.

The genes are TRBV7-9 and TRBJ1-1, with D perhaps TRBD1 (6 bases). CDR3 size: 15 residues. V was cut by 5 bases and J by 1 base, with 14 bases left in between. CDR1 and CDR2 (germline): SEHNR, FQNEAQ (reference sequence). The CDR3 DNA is TGTGCCAGCAGCCCGCCGACAGGCCGGAACACTGAAGCTTTCTTT. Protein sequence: CASSPPTGRNTEAFF. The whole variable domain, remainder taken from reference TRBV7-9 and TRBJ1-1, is DTGVSQNPRHKITKRGQNVTFRCDPISEHNRLYWYRQTLGQGPEFLTYFQNEAQLEKSRLLSDRFSAERPKGSFSTLEIQRTEQGDSAMYLCASSPPTGRNTEAFFGQGTRLTVV.

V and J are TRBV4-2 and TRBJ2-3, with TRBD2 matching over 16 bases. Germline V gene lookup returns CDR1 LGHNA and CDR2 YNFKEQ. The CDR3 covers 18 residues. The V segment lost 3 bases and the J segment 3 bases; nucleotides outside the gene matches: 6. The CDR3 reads CASSQGLAGGPSTDTQYF. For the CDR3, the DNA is TGTGCCAGCAGCCAGGGACTAGCGGGGGGGCCTTCGACAGATACGCAGTATTTT.

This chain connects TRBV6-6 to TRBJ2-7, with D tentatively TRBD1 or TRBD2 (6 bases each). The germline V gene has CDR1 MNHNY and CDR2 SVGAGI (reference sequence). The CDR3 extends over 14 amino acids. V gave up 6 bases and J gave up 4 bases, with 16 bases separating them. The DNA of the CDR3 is TGTGCCAGCAGGCCGGAGGGGGGATTTTACGAGCAGTACTTC. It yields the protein CASRPEGGFYEQYF.

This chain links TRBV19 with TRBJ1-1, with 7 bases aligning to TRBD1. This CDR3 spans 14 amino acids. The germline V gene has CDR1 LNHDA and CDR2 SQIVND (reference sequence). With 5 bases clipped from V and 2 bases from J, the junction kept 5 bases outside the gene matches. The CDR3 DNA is TGTGCCAGTAGTTGGCGGACAGGAAACACTGAAGCTTTCTTT. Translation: CASSWRTGNTEAFF.

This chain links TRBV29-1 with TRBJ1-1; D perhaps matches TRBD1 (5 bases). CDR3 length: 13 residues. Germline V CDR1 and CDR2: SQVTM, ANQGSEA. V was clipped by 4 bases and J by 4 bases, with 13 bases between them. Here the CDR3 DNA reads TGCAGCGTTGCCAGGGATCATGGCACTGAAGCTTTCTTT. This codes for CSVARDHGTEAFF.

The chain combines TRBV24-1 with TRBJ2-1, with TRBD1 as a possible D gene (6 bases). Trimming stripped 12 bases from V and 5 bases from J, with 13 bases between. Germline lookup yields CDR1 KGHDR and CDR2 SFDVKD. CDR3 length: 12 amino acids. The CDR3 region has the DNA TGTGCCTCTGGGGGCGCCAACAATGAGCAGTTCTTC. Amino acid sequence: CASGGANNEQFF.

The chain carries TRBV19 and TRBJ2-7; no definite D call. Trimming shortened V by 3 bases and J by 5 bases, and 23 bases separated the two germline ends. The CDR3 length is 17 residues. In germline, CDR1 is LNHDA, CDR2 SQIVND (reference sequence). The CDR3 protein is CASSIPTGRNSKDEQYF. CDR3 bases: TGTGCCAGTAGTATCCCTACCGGACGGAATAGCAAGGACGAGCAGTACTTC. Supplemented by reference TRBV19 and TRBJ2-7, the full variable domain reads DGGITQSPKYLFRKEGQNVTLSCEQNLNHDAMYWYRQDPGQGLRLIYYSQIVNDFQKGDIAEGYSVSREKKESFPLTVTSAQKNPTAFYLCASSIPTGRNSKDEQYFGPGTRLTVT.

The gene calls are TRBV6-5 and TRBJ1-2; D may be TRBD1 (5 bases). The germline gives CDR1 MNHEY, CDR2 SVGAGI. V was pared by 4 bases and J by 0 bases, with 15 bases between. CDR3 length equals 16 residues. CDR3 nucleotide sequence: TGTGCCAGCAGTTCCGGGGGACGCCAGGCTAACTATGGCTACACCTTC. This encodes CASSSGGRQANYGYTF.

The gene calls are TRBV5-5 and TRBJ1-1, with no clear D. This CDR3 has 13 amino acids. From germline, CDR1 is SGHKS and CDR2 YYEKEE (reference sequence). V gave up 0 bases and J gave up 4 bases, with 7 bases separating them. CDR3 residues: CASSLVLVTEAFF. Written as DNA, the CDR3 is TGTGCCAGCAGCTTGGTTCTGGTCACTGAAGCTTTCTTT.

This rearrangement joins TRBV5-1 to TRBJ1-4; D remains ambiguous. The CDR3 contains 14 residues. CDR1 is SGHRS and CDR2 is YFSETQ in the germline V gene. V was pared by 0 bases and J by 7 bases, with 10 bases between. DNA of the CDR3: TGCGCCAGCAGCTTGGGGGAGTGGGGTGAAAAACTGTTTTTT. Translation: CASSLGEWGEKLFF.

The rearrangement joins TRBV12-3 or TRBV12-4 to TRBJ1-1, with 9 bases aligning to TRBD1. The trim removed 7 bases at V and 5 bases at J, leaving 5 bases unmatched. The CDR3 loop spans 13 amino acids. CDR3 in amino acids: CASNPGQGTEAFF. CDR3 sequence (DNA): TGTGCCAGCAACCCCGGACAGGGGACTGAAGCTTTCTTT.

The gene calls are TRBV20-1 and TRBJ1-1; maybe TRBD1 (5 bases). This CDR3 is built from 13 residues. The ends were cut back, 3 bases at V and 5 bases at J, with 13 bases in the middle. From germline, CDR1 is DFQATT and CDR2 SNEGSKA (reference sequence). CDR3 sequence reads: CSASRGWETEAFF. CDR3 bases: TGCAGTGCTAGTAGGGGCTGGGAGACTGAAGCTTTCTTT.